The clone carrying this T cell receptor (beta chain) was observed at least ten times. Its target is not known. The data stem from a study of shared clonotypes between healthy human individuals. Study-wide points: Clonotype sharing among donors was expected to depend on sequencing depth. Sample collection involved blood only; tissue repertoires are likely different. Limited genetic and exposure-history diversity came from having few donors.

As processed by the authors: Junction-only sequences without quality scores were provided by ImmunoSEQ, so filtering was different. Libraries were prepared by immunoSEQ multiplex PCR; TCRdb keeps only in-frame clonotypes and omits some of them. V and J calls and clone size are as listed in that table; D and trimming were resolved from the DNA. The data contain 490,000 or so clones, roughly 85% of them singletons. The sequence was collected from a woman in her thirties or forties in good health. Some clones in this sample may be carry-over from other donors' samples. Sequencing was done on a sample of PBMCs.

The CDR3 DNA reads as TGTGCCAGCAGTTACGGGACAGCCTATGGCTACACCTTC. This translates into CASSYGTAYGYTF. The chain couples TRBV28 to TRBJ1-2, with TRBD1 matching 7 bases. The junction had 3 bases not matched to a gene; V was cut back by 4 bases and J by 4 bases. Germline V gene lookup returns CDR1 MDHEN and CDR2 SYDVKM. This CDR3 comprises 13 residues.